These 11 T cell receptor beta chains originate from one sample sequenced in a study of T cells in Graves' hyperthyroidism and ophthalmopathy. TCR beta CDR3 sequences were amplified from RNA transcripts. The HTBI primer set was used in a first-round RT-PCR of the TCR CDR3. TCRdb re-called the multiplex PCR reads with MiXCR, one entry per CDR3 protein. The sample lists about 360,000 distinct CDR3 sequences, about 25% occurring once. The specimen sequenced was blood. The receptors were sampled from a man aged 50 to 59 with Graves' hyperthyroidism.

The CDR3 sequence is CSARVPPRGPQHF. DNA of the CDR3: TGCAGTGCTAGAGTCCCTCCGAGGGGGCCCCAGCATTTT. The genes are TRBV20-1 and TRBJ1-5; TRBD1 might be the D (5 bases). There are 13 residues in the CDR3. V lost 1 base to trimming and J lost 9 bases, with 13 bases between them. Per the germline V gene, CDR1 is DFQATT and CDR2 is SNEGSKA (reference sequence).

This clonotype was counted at least ten times. The V gene is TRBV6-5, the J gene TRBJ2-7, with 10 bases identical to TRBD2. The CDR3 contains 15 residues. From germline, CDR1 is MNHEY and CDR2 SVGAGI. The J segment lost 3 bases and the V segment lost 4 bases, leaving 6 bases of the junction unmatched. CDR3: CASSFGLAVSYEQYF. The CDR3 coding sequence is TGTGCCAGCAGTTTCGGACTAGCGGTAAGCTACGAGCAGTACTTC.

The rearrangement uses TRBV6-1 and TRBJ2-4, with a possible D match to TRBD1 (6 bases). Germline CDR1 reads MNHNS; CDR2 reads SASEGT. V was clipped by 5 bases and J by 0 bases, with 17 bases between them. The CDR3 spans 17 residues. DNA of the CDR3: TGTGCCAGCAGTCCTGCGTCAGGGGAGAAAGCCAAAAACATTCAGTACTTC. It specifies CASSPASGEKAKNIQYF.

This clonotype was observed many times. The chain joins TRBV7-6 to TRBJ2-3; 9 bases map to TRBD2. Germline values: CDR1 SGHVS, CDR2 FNYEAQ. Trimming at V came to 1 base and at J to 3 bases, leaving 5 bases not matched to a gene. CDR3 size: 16 residues. The CDR3 spells CASSLVPSGITDTQYF. The DNA for the CDR3 is TGTGCCAGCAGCTTAGTCCCTAGCGGGATTACAGATACGCAGTATTTT. The whole variable domain, filled in from reference TRBV7-6 and TRBJ2-3, reads GAGVSQSPRYKVTKRGQDVALRCDPISGHVSLYWYRQALGQGPEFLTYFNYEAQQDKSGLPNDRFSAERPEGSISTLTIQRTEQRDSAMYRCASSLVPSGITDTQYFGPGTRLTVL.

The rearrangement uses TRBV20-1 and TRBJ2-7; a weak D match, TRBD2 (6 bases). The CDR3 has 14 amino acids. Germline assignment: CDR1 DFQATT and CDR2 SNEGSKA (reference sequence). V lost 1 base and J lost 2, with 12 bases in between. This chain's CDR3 is CSARAQLAPYEQYF. The CDR3 DNA reads as TGCAGTGCTAGAGCTCAGCTAGCGCCCTACGAGCAGTACTTC.

There are a few counts of this clonotype. The V gene is TRBV6-1, the J gene TRBJ1-6; D is unresolved. The CDR3 extends over 16 amino acids. Trimming pared 3 bases from V and 9 bases from J, leaving 18 bases between. From germline, CDR1 is MNHNS and CDR2 SASEGT. The CDR3 is CASSDAHPGLGSPLHF. Written as DNA, the CDR3 is TGTGCCAGCAGTGATGCGCATCCGGGCCTGGGTTCACCCCTCCACTTT.

This clonotype has just a few counts. V and J are TRBV30 and TRBJ2-2; D ambiguous. This CDR3 contains 13 residues. Between the trimmed V and J ends, which lost 7 bases and 0 bases, there was a span of 9 bases. The germline V gene has CDR1 GTSNPN and CDR2 SVGIG (reference sequence). The CDR3 region is CALNSANTGELFF. CDR3 coding DNA: TGTGCCTTAAACTCCGCGAACACCGGGGAGCTGTTTTTT.

In this sample, this clonotype turned up many times. V usage is TRBV2 and J usage is TRBJ1-1, with 7 bases fitting TRBD1. The CDR3 is 14 residues long. CDR1 SNHLY and CDR2 FYNNEI come from the germline V gene. Unmatched junction bases numbered 2, after V lost 0 bases and J lost 4 bases. Written as DNA, the CDR3 is TGTGCCAGCAGTGAAGCGACAGGGATCACTGAAGCTTTCTTT. This codes for CASSEATGITEAFF.

This clonotype was detected a few times. With a much larger clone just one base away, this may be a read error. The chain links TRBV7-8 to TRBJ2-1; 11 nucleotides agree with TRBD2. CDR1 is SGHVS and CDR2 is FQNEAQ in the germline V gene. V was pared by 2 bases and J by 4 bases, with 4 bases of the junction left unmatched. The CDR3 covers 16 residues. This CDR3 reads CASSLMGLAEYNEQFF. As DNA, the CDR3 is TGTGCCAGCAGCTTAATGGGACTAGCGGAGTACAATGAGCAGTTCTTC.

Remarks on this clonotype: Without the conserved terminal phenylalanine or tryptophan, this CDR3 likely stems from a read error. V usage is TRBV12-3 or TRBV12-4 and J usage is TRBJ1-1, with D possibly being TRBD1 (5 bases). The CDR3 length is 11 residues. Trimming removed 5 bases at V and 5 bases at J, with 6 bases between. The CDR3 DNA reads as TGTGCCAGCAGTAGGGGTACTGAAGCTTTCCTT. Translating gives CASSRGTEAFL.

V gene TRBV13 combines with J gene TRBJ2-1; the D gene is possibly TRBD2 (5 bases). Germline CDR1 reads PRHDT; CDR2 reads FYEKMQ (reference sequence). CDR3 size: 17 residues. Trimming removed 1 base at V and 0 bases at J, with 13 bases between. Here the CDR3 DNA reads TGTGCCAGCAGCTTAGCGGGATTGGGCAACTCCTACAATGAGCAGTTCTTC. Protein: CASSLAGLGNSYNEQFF.